This T cell receptor (beta chain) appears in the sequencing data of a study of CD8 T cells in ankylosing spondylitis. Using quantitative 5'-RACE with molecular barcodes, the authors made TCR beta libraries. Using its own MiXCR run on the 5' RACE reads, TCRdb lists one record per CDR3 protein. The profile shows 800,000 to 900,000 distinct CDR3 sequences, 10% to 15% of them singletons. This clonotype was recorded at least ten times. Its antigen is unknown. Notes on the study in general: Significantly higher representation of disease-linked clones was reported for matched ankylosing spondylitis synovial fluid. Seemingly characteristic of ankylosing spondylitis blood was a TCR beta motif consisting of 7 or 8 highly homologous variants. Certain motif variants had earlier appeared in reactive arthritis synovial fluid and blood. Disease-associated clonotypes exhibited CD8+ identity and were relatively infrequent in peripheral blood.

Sample: blood, either unsorted or a sorted T cell fraction (not recorded which). The source is a male donor with ankylosing spondylitis.

Written as DNA, the CDR3 is TGTGCCAGCAGCCAAGATCGGGGAAGTCAGTTCTTC. It translates to CASSQDRGSQFF. The V and J genes are TRBV14 and TRBJ2-1, with a possible D match to TRBD2 (5 bases). The CDR3 sequence is 12 residues long. Trimming removed 0 bases from V and 13 bases from J, with 10 bases in between. Per germline, CDR1 SGHDN and CDR2 FVKESK.